The sequence of this T cell receptor beta chain was determined in a study of beta chain features in type 1 diabetes (dated by TCRdb to the late 2010s). About the study as a whole: Mean age, gender distribution, total cell number and subset yield did not differ between patients and healthy donors. Across all samples, some 110,000,000 sorted cells were examined, and cell number per subset correlated strongly with RNA yield. The study compared the TCRB repertoires of sorted circulating CD4+ T cell subsets in recently diagnosed type 1 diabetes patients with those in matched healthy donors. Whereas all 30 or so donors provided naive and central memory subsets, regulatory and stem cell-like memory subsets were isolated from just 8 patients and about eight healthy donors. The paper as a whole reports these results and caveats: Because cDNA rather than genomic DNA was sequenced, highly expressing activated cells could have been over-represented, although no difference in activation and CD3 levels was found between groups. PCR might favor shorter templates, but patient and control samples were amplified and corrected together, so any skew would affect both groups equally. Because small numbers of individuals were included in the HLA sub-analyses, any influence of HLA type on TCRB rearrangement was left unresolved. The naive, central memory and regulatory TCRB repertoires appeared to resemble one another more closely among patients than among healthy donors. At VDJ recombination sites, patients with type 1 diabetes made fewer insertions and deleted more nucleotides, a pattern implying thymic rearrangement abnormalities. Type 1 diabetes patients showed a moderate but significant shortening of TCRB CDR3 length in all four CD4+ subsets.

Inclusive of the bounding cysteine and phenylalanine, the CDR3 is 11 residues long. Of all the DNA, just the CDR3 is kept, 33 bases in frame from base 1. CDR1 SNHLY and CDR2 FYNNEI were looked up in the germline V gene. Between the V and J ends, shortened by 7 bases and 3 bases respectively, the junction contains 6 bases. The entire isolated RNA was reverse transcribed using the High Capacity cDNA Reverse Transcription Kit, and thus expressed TCRB transcripts were sequenced. Deep immunoSEQ sequencing was performed on naive, central memory and regulatory T cell samples, with an average of roughly 3.6 million total reads per sample. Sorted cells were lysed in RLT buffer, and RNA was extracted using DNase-treated RNeasy Micro or Mini kits according to cell number. Each cell subset was processed separately to prevent cross-contamination, with patient and healthy donor samples processed together. TCRB sequences were amplified from cDNA with the immunoSEQ multiplex PCR, producing 87-bp fragments spanning the CDR3 region. The amplicons were sequenced using the Illumina HiSeq platform. The authors processed their data as follows. PCR bias was corrected computationally using synthetic template baselines, and reads within Hamming distance 2 were collapsed, with unmergeable singletons discarded. Reads were aligned against IMGT so that V, D and J genes, CDR3 length and insertions or deletions at six rearrangement sites could be assigned. Within each subset, clonotype counts were normalized to the number of sorted cells before true diversity and Gini coefficients were calculated with the tcR R package. Repertoire sharing was quantified using the overlap coefficient calculated on TCRB nucleotide sequences. As a proxy for the pre-selection repertoire, out-of-frame TCRB sequences from naive cells were analyzed. Here the immuneACCESS table is served through TCRdb, limited to in-frame sequences with V and J called. Missing clones are a known gap in these copies; in checked studies unresolved V genes cover under half, and the rest lacks a known reason. The V and J calls and clone size come from that table; D and trimming were worked out from the DNA. Across this sample there are 200,000 to 250,000 clones, with 55% to 70% seen only once. The ten most abundant clones make up 0.053% of the sample.

A single peripheral blood draw of around 0.11 L on average was collected from each donor into heparinised tubes. Naive, central memory, regulatory and stem cell-like memory CD4+ T cells were sorted on a BD FACSAria II using a panel including CD45RO, CCR7, CD25, CD127, CD95 and CD27. A purity above 95% was achieved for all sorted populations. Right away, PBMCs were isolated by Lymphoprep density gradient centrifugation and were stained directly, with no culture step. Samples were stained and sorted in pairs, with one healthy donor and one patient per experiment, so that batch effects were minimized. In regard to this clone: Its antigen has not been determined. No base quality information exists; no much larger clone differs at one position.

This sequence was found in a man under 40 in good health. Recombination linked TRBV2 to TRBJ1-1, with no reliable assignment of the D segment. The source material was naive CD4+ T cells from blood. The cell subset or site label, as the study defines it: true naive CD4+ T cells. The base sequence is TGTGCCAGCAAGAGGTACACTGAAGCTTTCTTT. It is translated as CASKRYTEAFF.